This TCR beta chain was retrieved from a study of cytomegalovirus exposure and HLA in healthy donors. With respect to this clone: Its antigen is not known.

There are 13 residues in the CDR3. Trimming pared 5 bases from V and 1 base from J, leaving 9 bases between. Germline V gene data show CDR1 as GTSNPN and CDR2 as SVGIG (reference sequence). Study results and caveats: The study listed under 200 cytomegalovirus-associated TCR beta chains. Per a prior analysis, the majority of TCR beta V segments were productive roughly 87% or roughly 30% of the time. A few chains tied to CMV proved CMV antigen-specific in vitro.

Primers: 60 Vbeta forward and 13 Jbeta reverse. Clones were read by immunoSEQ multiplex PCR, and TCRdb kept only the in-frame ones, dropping some. The sample consists of roughly 240,000 clones, 82% of them appearing once. Sequenced: PBMCs. The clonotype comes from a woman in her 40s in good health and CMV-seropositive. The chain couples TRBV30 to TRBJ1-5; unclear D gene. CDR3 protein: CAWGLQSNQPQHF. The CDR3 nucleotides are TGTGCCTGGGGCCTGCAGAGCAATCAGCCCCAGCATTTT.